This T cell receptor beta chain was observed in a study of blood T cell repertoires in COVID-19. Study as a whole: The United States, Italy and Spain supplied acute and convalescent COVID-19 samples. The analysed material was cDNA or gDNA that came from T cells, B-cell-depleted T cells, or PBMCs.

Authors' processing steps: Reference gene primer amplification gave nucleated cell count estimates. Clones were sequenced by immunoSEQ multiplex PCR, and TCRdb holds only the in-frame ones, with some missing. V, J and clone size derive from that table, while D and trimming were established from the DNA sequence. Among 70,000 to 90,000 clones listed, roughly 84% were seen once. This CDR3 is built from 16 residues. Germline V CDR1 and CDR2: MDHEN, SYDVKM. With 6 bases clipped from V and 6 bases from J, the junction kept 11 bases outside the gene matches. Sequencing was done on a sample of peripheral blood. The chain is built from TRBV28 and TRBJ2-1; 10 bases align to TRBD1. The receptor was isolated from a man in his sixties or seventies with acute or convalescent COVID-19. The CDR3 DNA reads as TGTGCCAGCAGCCGACGTGGACAGGGGGTTGGCAATGAGCAGTTCTTC. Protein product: CASSRRGQGVGNEQFF.